This TCR beta chain was documented in a study of OX40 agonist ivuxolimab in advanced cancers. From germline, CDR1 is SQVTM and CDR2 ANQGSEA. Trimming removed 0 bases from V and 1 base from J; junction bases left unmatched: 12. The CDR3 is 17 amino acids. This clone has only a few counts. No antigen is known for it. Libraries were prepared by immunoSEQ multiplex PCR; TCRdb keeps only in-frame clonotypes and omits some of them. In the table there are tens of thousands of clones, 81% of which are singletons. Study conclusions and caveats: Among T cells, CD8+ cells averaged more expanded clones than CD4+ cells.

This specimen consisted of CD4+ or CD8+ T cells sorted from blood, obtained in a trial of the OX40 agonist ivuxolimab. The receptor comes from an adult with an advanced solid tumor such as melanoma, head and neck, liver or kidney cancer. The rearrangement joins TRBV29-1 to TRBJ2-7; 7 bases fit TRBD2. CDR3 in amino acids: CSVEDGASGTLSYEQYF. CDR3 DNA: TGCAGCGTTGAAGATGGGGCTAGCGGAACCCTTTCCTACGAGCAGTACTTC.